This T cell receptor (beta chain) originates from a study of spatial heterogeneity in lung cancer. Background on the study: In raw reads, more than 8.5 appearances on average were recorded for each unique TCR and UMI combination.

Time point defined: sample taken at primary tumor resection. Material for sequencing was whole RNA from tumor, nontumor lung or frozen PBMC, left unsorted. The presence of a unique molecular identifier marked each TCR cDNA molecule. TCRdb re-called the 5' RACE reads through MiXCR, storing one row per CDR3 protein. The sample shows 5,000 to 7,000 distinct CDR3 sequences, 12% to 15% of them seen only once. The CDR3 covers 15 residues. CDR1 and CDR2 (germline): SGHAT, FQNNGV. The V segment lost 4 bases and the J segment 2 bases; nucleotides outside the gene matches: 6. Concerning this clonotype: Antigen unknown.

General observations from the study: Estimated coverage of tumor T cells was roughly 7% for alpha and approximately 13% for beta chains. Tumoral mutation counts were tracked by counts of expanded intratumoral alpha and beta TCRs.

The chain uses TRBV11-2 and TRBJ2-5; 8 nucleotides line up with TRBD2. The receptor was derived from a male donor with early-stage non-small cell lung cancer. Here the sequenced sample was lung tumor tissue, taken at surgery. The CDR3 nucleotides are TGTGCCAGCAGCTATATAGCGGGGTGGCAAGAGACCCAGTACTTC. This encodes CASSYIAGWQETQYF.